Below are 31 T cell receptor beta chains sequenced from a single sample in a study of OX40 agonist ivuxolimab in advanced cancers. The data were produced by immunoSEQ multiplex PCR, yet TCRdb's version contains in-frame clones alone and is incomplete. Of 30,000 or so clones in the sample, around three quarters were seen once. The input for sequencing was CD4+ or CD8+ T cells sorted from blood, taken in a trial of the OX40 agonist ivuxolimab. All receptors derive from an adult with an advanced solid tumor such as melanoma, head and neck, liver or kidney cancer.

This chain connects TRBV5-1 to TRBJ2-5; 8 bases are a match to TRBD2. The germline V gene encodes CDR1 SGHRS and CDR2 YFSETQ. The CDR3 has 16 residues. After removal of 2 bases from V and 1 base from J, the junction contained 7 bases not matched to a gene. CDR3 nucleotide sequence: TGCGCCAGCAGCTTCGGCCCAAGCGGGGGCCAAGAGACCCAGTACTTC. As protein: CASSFGPSGGQETQYF.

The gene calls are TRBV10-3 and TRBJ2-7; D not resolved. This CDR3 is built from 11 residues. Germline CDR1 is ENHRY and CDR2 is SYGVKD. V was cut by 6 bases and J by 9 bases, with 12 bases left in between. CDR3 sequence reads: CAIRDALWQYF. The CDR3 bases are TGTGCCATCAGGGACGCCTTATGGCAGTACTTC.

The chain's CDR3 is CASSVVGDTEAFF. The CDR3 DNA reads as TGTGCCAGCAGCGTAGTGGGGGACACTGAAGCTTTCTTT. The chain has TRBV9 and TRBJ1-1, with a weak D call TRBD1 (5 bases). CDR1 is SGDLS and CDR2 is YYNGEE in the germline V gene. The CDR3 consists of 13 residues. The V end lost 0 bases, the J end lost 3 bases, and 6 bases lay between the germline ends.

For this clone: Other DNA sequences of this sample code for an identical CDR3. CDR3 DNA sequence: TGTGCCAGCTCACCGGGAGGGAATCAGCCCCAGCATTTT. It yields the protein CASSPGGNQPQHF. V and J are TRBV18 and TRBJ1-5; unclear D gene. This CDR3 region has 13 residues. Trimming shortened V by 3 bases and J by 4 bases, and 7 bases separated the two germline ends. Germline CDR1 is KGHSH and CDR2 is LQKENI. Full variable domain (remainder filled in from reference TRBV18 and TRBJ1-5): NAGVMQNPRHLVRRRGQEARLRCSPMKGHSHVYWYRQLPEEGLKFMVYLQKENIIDESGMPKERFSAEFPKEGPSILRIQQVVRGDSAAYFCASSPGGNQPQHFGDGTRLSIL.

The genes are TRBV6-1 and TRBJ1-2; perhaps TRBD1 as D (5 bases). V lost 1 base and J 4 bases, leaving 13 bases between the germline ends. The CDR3 runs 15 residues. Germline V gene lookup returns CDR1 MNHNS and CDR2 SASEGT. The CDR3 protein is CASSEGRSGSYGYTF. In nucleotides, the CDR3 is TGTGCCAGCAGTGAAGGGAGATCAGGGTCCTATGGCTACACCTTC.

The chain combines TRBV25-1 with TRBJ1-1, with TRBD1 matching 8 bases. Germline V gene sequence: CDR1 MGHDK, CDR2 SYGVNS. Trimming cost V 5 bases and J 11 bases; bases outside gene matches: 10. The length of the CDR3 is 13 residues. CDR3 in DNA: TGTGCCAGCAGTCCCCGGACAGGGCGTAAGGCTTTCTTT. This gives the protein CASSPRTGRKAFF.

The chain has TRBV19 and TRBJ2-3, with 12 bases fitting TRBD2. Germline trimming cut 3 bases from V and 3 bases from J; bases unmatched to any gene: 7. This CDR3 is 17 amino acids long. CDR1 and CDR2 from the germline V gene are LNHDA and SQIVND (reference sequence). The CDR3 DNA is TGTGCCAGTAGTATGCGGCTAGCGGGGGGGCTAACAGATACGCAGTATTTT. Translated, it gives CASSMRLAGGLTDTQYF.

The chain links TRBV5-4 to TRBJ2-5; possibly TRBD2 for D (6 bases). CDR3 length: 13 amino acids. Germline V gives CDR1 SGHNT, CDR2 YYREEE (reference sequence). V dropped 6 bases and J dropped 2 bases, with 11 bases sitting between them. The CDR3 region has the DNA TGTGCCAGCACCGGCGGACTACAAGAGACCCAGTACTTC. As protein: CASTGGLQETQYF.

V is TRBV5-1 and J is TRBJ1-4, with D possibly matching TRBD1 (5 bases). Germline CDR1 and CDR2: SGHRS and YFSETQ. This CDR3 is built from 15 residues. V lost 5 bases and J 3 bases, leaving 14 bases between the germline ends. The chain's CDR3 is CASSIMGRANEKLFF. The CDR3 nucleotides are TGCGCCAGCAGTATCATGGGACGGGCTAATGAAAAACTGTTTTTT.

V usage is TRBV7-3 and J usage is TRBJ2-3; 12 positions match TRBD2. The V gene end was trimmed by 5 bases and the J gene end by 2 bases; junction bases not matched to a gene: 5. Germline V gives CDR1 SGHTA, CDR2 FQGTGA. The CDR3 runs 16 residues. The CDR3 is CASSPRLAGDTDTQYF. As DNA, the CDR3 is TGTGCCAGCAGCCCAAGACTAGCGGGGGACACAGATACGCAGTATTTT.

V is TRBV5-4 and J is TRBJ1-1, with 7 bases lining up with TRBD1. Trimming at V came to 4 bases and at J to 0 bases, leaving 6 bases not matched to a gene. CDR1 is SGHNT and CDR2 is YYREEE in the germline V gene (reference sequence). This CDR3 is built from 15 residues. For the CDR3, the DNA is TGTGCCAGCAGCCAAGGGACAGAGATGAACACTGAAGCTTTCTTT. Translating it yields CASSQGTEMNTEAFF.

This clone was seen only once. This chain links TRBV29-1 with TRBJ2-7, with 7 bases fitting TRBD2. Looked up from germline, CDR1 is SQVTM and CDR2 is ANQGSEA. The ends lost 7 bases at V and 3 bases at J; junction bases unmatched: 6. The CDR3 is 12 amino acids. The CDR3, as DNA: TGCAGCGCTCTAGCGGACTACTACGAGCAGTACTTC. Protein product: CSALADYYEQYF.

Details on this clone: Relative to the germline gene, one junction end is altered; a read error may explain this. This sequence joins TRBV4-1 and TRBJ2-2; D possibly corresponds to TRBD1 (6 bases). This CDR3 spans 15 amino acids. CDR1 and CDR2 from the germline V gene are MGHRA and YSYEKL. In DNA, the CDR3 is TGCGCCAGCAGCCAAACAGGGCAGAACGCCGGGGAGCTGTTTTTT. Encoded protein: CASSQTGQNAGELFF.

Written as DNA, the CDR3 is TGTGCCAGCAGCTTAGCCTCCGGTAGTGAGCAGTACTTC. Translating gives CASSLASGSEQYF. The chain is built from TRBV7-2 and TRBJ2-7; unclear D gene. This CDR3 has 13 residues. V was clipped by 0 bases and J by 7 bases, with 10 bases between them. Per the germline V gene, CDR1 is SGHTA and CDR2 is FQGNSA.

This clone occurred a few times. The genes are TRBV29-1 and TRBJ2-6, with D hard to call. The germline V and J ends were trimmed by 3 bases and 3 bases, with 6 bases remaining between them. Germline lookup yields CDR1 SQVTM and CDR2 ANQGSEA. This CDR3 is built from 13 residues. The CDR3 DNA follows: TGCAGCGTTGATACTGGTGGGGCCAACGTCCTGACTTTC. Translation: CSVDTGGANVLTF.

This chain connects TRBV5-4 to TRBJ2-4; 7 bases align to TRBD1. The CDR3 extends over 17 amino acids. CDR1 and CDR2 from the germline V gene are SGHNT and YYREEE (reference sequence). The V gene end was trimmed by 0 bases and the J gene end by 3 bases; junction bases not matched to a gene: 9. CDR3 sequence (DNA): TGTGCCAGCAGCTTGGGGTACAGGGGTGGGAGCAAAAACATTCAGTACTTC. Amino acids: CASSLGYRGGSKNIQYF.

The V call is TRBV10-1, the J call TRBJ2-7, with unresolved D. V lost 3 bases and J 3 bases, leaving 9 bases between the germline ends. CDR1 WNHNN and CDR2 SYGVQD come from the germline V gene (reference sequence). The length of the CDR3 is 13 residues. This CDR3 reads CASSDSPVYEQYF. The CDR3 region has the DNA TGCGCCAGCAGTGACTCCCCAGTCTACGAGCAGTACTTC.

CDR3 nucleotides: TGCGCCAGCAGCCCGAACTACAATGAGCAGTTCTTC. Residues: CASSPNYNEQFF. The chain uses TRBV5-1 and TRBJ2-1; no firm D call. Germline V gene sequence: CDR1 SGHRS, CDR2 YFSETQ. This CDR3 has 12 amino acids. V was pared by 4 bases and J by 3 bases, with 5 bases between.

The CDR3 sequence is CASRGTTDTQYF. For the CDR3, the DNA is TGTGCCAGCAGGGGCACAACGGATACGCAGTATTTT. The chain couples TRBV2 to TRBJ2-3, with D unresolved. V lost 6 bases and J lost 6, with 10 bases in between. This CDR3 comprises 12 residues. Germline-derived CDR1 and CDR2 are SNHLY and FYNNEI.

The chain links TRBV5-1 to TRBJ1-4; no firm D call. Trimming took off 7 bases at V and 0 bases at J, with 4 bases between the two ends. The germline V gene has CDR1 SGHRS and CDR2 YFSETQ. CDR3 length equals 12 residues. CDR3 sequence reads: CASAATNEKLFF. CDR3 DNA sequence: TGCGCCAGCGCTGCAACTAATGAAAAACTGTTTTTT. Full variable domain (missing parts from reference TRBV5-1 and TRBJ1-4): KAGVTQTPRYLIKTRGQQVTLSCSPISGHRSVSWYQQTPGQGLQFLFEYFSETQRNKGNFPGRFSGRQFSNSRSEMNVSTLELGDSALYLCASAATNEKLFFGSGTQLSVL.

The CDR3 is CASSLFRVTGNTIYF. The CDR3 DNA reads TGTGCCAGCAGCTTGTTCAGGGTCACGGGAAACACCATATATTTT. The rearrangement joins TRBV5-8 to TRBJ1-3, with D perhaps matching TRBD1 (5 bases). Trimming removed 1 base at V and 4 bases at J, with 12 bases between. CDR3 length: 15 residues. Looked up from germline, CDR1 is SGHTS and CDR2 is YDEGEE.

The chain carries TRBV19 and TRBJ2-7; 8 bases match TRBD1. V was clipped by 6 bases and J by 5 bases; unmatched bases: 6. This CDR3 has 13 amino acids. The germline CDR1 and CDR2 sequences are LNHDA and SQIVND (reference sequence). The CDR3 region has the DNA TGTGCCAGTAGGCAGGGGGCAGAAAACGAGCAGTACTTC. This codes for CASRQGAENEQYF.

The V call is TRBV29-1, the J call TRBJ2-7; 12 nucleotides agree with TRBD2. With V trimmed by 4 bases and J by 4 bases, 8 bases remained unmatched. Germline V lookup: CDR1 SQVTM, CDR2 ANQGSEA. The CDR3 consists of 15 residues. CDR3 in DNA: TGCAGCGTTGCATTTACGGGACTAGCGGGTTACGAGCAGTACTTC. This translates into CSVAFTGLAGYEQYF.

The CDR3 here is CASSYSQGSYEQYF. For the CDR3, the DNA is TGTGCCAGCAGTTACTCACAGGGCTCCTACGAGCAGTACTTC. This chain connects TRBV6-5 to TRBJ2-7; D is perhaps TRBD1 (6 bases). The CDR3 runs to 14 residues. The ends were cut back, 0 bases at V and 0 bases at J, with 6 bases in the middle. Germline V CDR1 and CDR2: MNHEY, SVGAGI.

This chain links TRBV6-5 with TRBJ2-3, with a tentative D call TRBD1 (5 bases). Germline V gene data show CDR1 as MNHEY and CDR2 as SVGAGI. This CDR3 spans 13 amino acids. V dropped 2 bases and J dropped 7 bases, with 10 bases sitting between them. This chain's CDR3 is CASSYGAENTQYF. As DNA, the CDR3 is TGTGCCAGCAGTTACGGGGCCGAGAATACGCAGTATTTT.

The chain has TRBV19 and TRBJ1-5, with 10 bases matching TRBD1. CDR1 is LNHDA and CDR2 is SQIVND in the germline V gene (reference sequence). V was clipped by 7 bases and J by 5 bases; unmatched bases: 2. There are 13 residues in the CDR3. The CDR3 here is CASKDRGYQPQHF. DNA for the CDR3: TGTGCCAGTAAGGACAGGGGGTATCAGCCCCAGCATTTT.

J is TRBJ1-2 and V is TRBV11-2; weak D call: TRBD1 (5 bases). CDR3 length: 13 amino acids. Trimming left V 1 base short and J 8 bases short, with 11 bases between. Germline lookup yields CDR1 SGHAT and CDR2 FQNNGV. As DNA, the CDR3 is TGTGCCAGCAGCTTAGTGGCGGGGGAGGGCTACACCTTC. Its translation: CASSLVAGEGYTF.

The chain links TRBV29-1 to TRBJ1-2, with TRBD1 matching 9 bases. CDR1 is SQVTM and CDR2 is ANQGSEA in the germline V gene. This CDR3 is 12 amino acids long. The trim removed 4 bases at V and 7 bases at J, leaving 4 bases unmatched. The CDR3: CSVGTGGGGYTF. As DNA, the CDR3 is TGCAGCGTTGGTACAGGGGGCGGTGGCTACACCTTC.

The chain is built from TRBV6-5 and TRBJ2-3, with D unresolved. The germline gives CDR1 MNHEY, CDR2 SVGAGI. Trimming left V 2 bases short and J 2 bases short, with 5 bases between. This CDR3 region has 13 residues. CDR3 DNA: TGTGCCAGCAGTTACAGGCTCACAGATACGCAGTATTTT. Residues: CASSYRLTDTQYF.

V gene TRBV30 combines with J gene TRBJ2-7, with 7 bases matching TRBD2. V dropped 2 bases and J dropped 2; count of bases not matched to a gene: 6. The CDR3 extends over 14 amino acids. CDR1 and CDR2 from the germline V gene are GTSNPN and SVGIG (reference sequence). For the CDR3, the DNA is TGTGCCTGGAGTACTTACAGCGGGGCCTACGAGCAGTACTTC. It translates to CAWSTYSGAYEQYF.

This clone was picked up one time. The chain is built from TRBV19 and TRBJ2-3; 12 positions agree with TRBD2. The V gene's germline CDR1 is LNHDA and CDR2 SQIVND (reference sequence). The CDR3 loop spans 19 amino acids. V gave up 5 bases and J gave up 2 bases; unmatched junction bases: 14. CDR3 protein: CASSAQLAGGLRLTDTQYF. DNA of the CDR3: TGTGCCAGTAGTGCCCAACTAGCGGGGGGTCTGCGACTCACAGATACGCAGTATTTT.